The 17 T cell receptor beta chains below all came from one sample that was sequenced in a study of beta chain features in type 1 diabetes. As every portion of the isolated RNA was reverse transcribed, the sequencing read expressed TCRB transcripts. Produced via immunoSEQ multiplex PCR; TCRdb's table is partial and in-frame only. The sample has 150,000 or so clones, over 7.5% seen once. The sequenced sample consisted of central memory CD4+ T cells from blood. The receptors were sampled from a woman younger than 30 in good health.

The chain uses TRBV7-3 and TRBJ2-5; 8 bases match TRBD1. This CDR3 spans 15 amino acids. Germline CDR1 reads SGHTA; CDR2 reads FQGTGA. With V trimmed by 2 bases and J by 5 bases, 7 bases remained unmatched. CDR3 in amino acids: CASSLSAGGAETQYF. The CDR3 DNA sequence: TGTGCCAGCAGCTTATCGGCAGGGGGCGCGGAGACCCAGTACTTC.

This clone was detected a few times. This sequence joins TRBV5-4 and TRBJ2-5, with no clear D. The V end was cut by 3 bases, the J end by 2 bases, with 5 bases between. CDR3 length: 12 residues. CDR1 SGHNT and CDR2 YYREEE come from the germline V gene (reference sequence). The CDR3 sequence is CASSSEQETQYF. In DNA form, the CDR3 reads TGTGCCAGCAGCTCCGAGCAAGAGACCCAGTACTTC.

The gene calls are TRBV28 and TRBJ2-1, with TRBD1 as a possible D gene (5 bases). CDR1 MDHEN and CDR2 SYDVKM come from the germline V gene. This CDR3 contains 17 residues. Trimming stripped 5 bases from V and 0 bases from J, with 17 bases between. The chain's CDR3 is CASSPPRGSSSYNEQFF. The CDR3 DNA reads TGTGCCAGCAGTCCCCCTAGGGGTTCGAGCTCCTACAATGAGCAGTTCTTC.

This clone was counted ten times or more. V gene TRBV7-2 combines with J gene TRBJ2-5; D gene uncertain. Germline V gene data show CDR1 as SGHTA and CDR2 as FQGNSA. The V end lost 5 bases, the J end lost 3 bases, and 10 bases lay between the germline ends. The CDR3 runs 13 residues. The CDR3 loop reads CASSPLPEETQYF. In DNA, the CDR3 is TGTGCCAGCAGCCCCCTCCCGGAAGAGACCCAGTACTTC.

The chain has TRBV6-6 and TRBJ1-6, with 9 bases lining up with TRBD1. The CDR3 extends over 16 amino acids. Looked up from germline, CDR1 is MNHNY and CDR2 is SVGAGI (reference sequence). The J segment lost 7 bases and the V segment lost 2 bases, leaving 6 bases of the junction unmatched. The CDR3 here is CASSYQSGQGNSPLHF. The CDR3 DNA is TGTGCCAGCAGTTACCAATCAGGACAGGGGAATTCACCCCTCCACTTT.

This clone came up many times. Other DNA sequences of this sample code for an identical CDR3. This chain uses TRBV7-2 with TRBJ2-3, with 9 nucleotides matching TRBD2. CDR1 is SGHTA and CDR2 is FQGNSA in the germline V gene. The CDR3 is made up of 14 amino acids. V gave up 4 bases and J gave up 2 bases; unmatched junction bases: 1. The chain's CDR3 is CASSSGLATDTQYF. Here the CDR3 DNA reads TGTGCCAGCAGCTCGGGACTAGCCACAGATACGCAGTATTTT.

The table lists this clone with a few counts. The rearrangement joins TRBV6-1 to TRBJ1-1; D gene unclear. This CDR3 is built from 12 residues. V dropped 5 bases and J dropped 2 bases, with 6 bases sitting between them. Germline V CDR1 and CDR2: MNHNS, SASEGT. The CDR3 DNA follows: TGTGCCAGCAGTCGAGATAACACTGAAGCTTTCTTT. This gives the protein CASSRDNTEAFF.

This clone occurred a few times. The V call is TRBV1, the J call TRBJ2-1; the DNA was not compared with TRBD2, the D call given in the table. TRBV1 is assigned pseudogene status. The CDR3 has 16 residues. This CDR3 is CTSSPRLAGDYNEQFF. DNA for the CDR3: TGCACCAGCAGCCCCAGACTAGCGGGAGACTACAATGAGCAGTTCTTC.

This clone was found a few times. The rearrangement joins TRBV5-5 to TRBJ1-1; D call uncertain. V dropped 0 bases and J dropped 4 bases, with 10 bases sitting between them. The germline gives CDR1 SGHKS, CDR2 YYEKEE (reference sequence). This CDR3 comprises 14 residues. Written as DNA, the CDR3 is TGTGCCAGCAGCTTGGTTGTAGGGAGCACTGAAGCTTTCTTT. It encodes CASSLVVGSTEAFF.

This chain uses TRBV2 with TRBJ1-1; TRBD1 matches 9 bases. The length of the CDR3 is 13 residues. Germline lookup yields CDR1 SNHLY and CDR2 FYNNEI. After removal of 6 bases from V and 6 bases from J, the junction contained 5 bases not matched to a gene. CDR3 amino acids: CASRADRGAEAFF. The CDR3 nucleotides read TGTGCCAGCAGGGCGGACAGGGGAGCTGAAGCTTTCTTT.

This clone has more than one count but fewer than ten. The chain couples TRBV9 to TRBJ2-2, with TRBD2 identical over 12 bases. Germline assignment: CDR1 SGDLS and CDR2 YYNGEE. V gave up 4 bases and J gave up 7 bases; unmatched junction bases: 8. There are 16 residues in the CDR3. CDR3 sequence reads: CASSPSQLAGGGELFF. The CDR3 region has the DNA TGTGCCAGCAGCCCCAGCCAACTAGCGGGAGGCGGGGAGCTGTTTTTT.

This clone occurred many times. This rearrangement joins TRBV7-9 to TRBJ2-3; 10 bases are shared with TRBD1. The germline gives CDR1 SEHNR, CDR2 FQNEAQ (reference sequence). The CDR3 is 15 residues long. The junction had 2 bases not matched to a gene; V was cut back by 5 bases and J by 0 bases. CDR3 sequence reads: CASSRQGASTDTQYF. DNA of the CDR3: TGTGCCAGCAGCCGACAGGGGGCCAGCACAGATACGCAGTATTTT. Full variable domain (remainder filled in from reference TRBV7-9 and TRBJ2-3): DTGVSQNPRHKITKRGQNVTFRCDPISEHNRLYWYRQTLGQGPEFLTYFQNEAQLEKSRLLSDRFSAERPKGSFSTLEIQRTEQGDSAMYLCASSRQGASTDTQYFGPGTRLTVL.

The CDR3 is CASSSNRGEKLFF. The CDR3 DNA sequence: TGTGCCAGCAGTTCAAACAGGGGTGAAAAACTGTTTTTT. The chain recombines TRBV5-6 with TRBJ1-4, with 7 bases lining up with TRBD1. CDR3 length equals 13 residues. CDR1 and CDR2 from the germline V gene are SGHDT and YYEEEE. The V gene end was trimmed by 5 bases and the J gene end by 7 bases; junction bases not matched to a gene: 5.

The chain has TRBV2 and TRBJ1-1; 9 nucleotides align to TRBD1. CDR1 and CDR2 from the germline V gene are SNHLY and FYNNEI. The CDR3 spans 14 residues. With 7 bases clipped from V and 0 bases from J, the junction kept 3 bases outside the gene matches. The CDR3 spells CASTRTGVNTEAFF. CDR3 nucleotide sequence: TGTGCCAGCACCCGGACAGGGGTGAACACTGAAGCTTTCTTT.

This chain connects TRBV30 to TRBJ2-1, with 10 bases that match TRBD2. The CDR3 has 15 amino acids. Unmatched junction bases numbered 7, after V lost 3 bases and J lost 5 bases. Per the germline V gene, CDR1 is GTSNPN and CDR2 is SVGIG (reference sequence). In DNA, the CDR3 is TGTGCCTGGAGAAGTAAAACTAGCGGGAACAATGAGCAGTTCTTC. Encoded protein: CAWRSKTSGNNEQFF.

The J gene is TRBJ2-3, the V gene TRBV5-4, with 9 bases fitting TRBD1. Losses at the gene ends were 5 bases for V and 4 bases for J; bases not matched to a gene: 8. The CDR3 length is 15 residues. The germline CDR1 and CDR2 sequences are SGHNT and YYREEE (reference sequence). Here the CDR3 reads CASRRQGGRADTQYF. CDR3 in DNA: TGTGCCAGCAGGAGACAGGGGGGGCGTGCAGATACGCAGTATTTT.

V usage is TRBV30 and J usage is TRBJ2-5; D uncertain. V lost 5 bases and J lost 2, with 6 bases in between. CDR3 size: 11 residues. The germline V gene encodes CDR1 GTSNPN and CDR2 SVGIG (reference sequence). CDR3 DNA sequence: TGTGCCTGGGGTGCACAAGAGACCCAGTACTTC. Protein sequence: CAWGAQETQYF. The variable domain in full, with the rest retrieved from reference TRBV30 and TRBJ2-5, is SQTIHQWPATLVQPVGSPLSLECTVEGTSNPNLYWYRQAAGRGLQLLFYSVGIGQISSEVPQNLSASRPQDRQFILSSKKLLLSDSGFYLCAWGAQETQYFGPGTRLLVL.